This entry lists 4 T cell receptor beta chains sequenced from one sample in a study of T-cell reconstitution after alpha-beta-depleted transplantation in children. Molecular barcoding with unique molecular identifiers was used for the TCRbeta library. TCRdb fed the PCR reads into MiXCR, producing one record per CDR3 protein. The table has more than 200,000 distinct CDR3 sequences, more than 20% seen once. This sample comprised PBMCs, obtained before TCRalphabeta/CD19-depleted stem cell transplant. The origin of the receptors is a girl aged 2 to 9 with Fanconi anemia, due to receive a stem cell transplant.

V usage is TRBV7-2 and J usage is TRBJ2-2; 9 bases align to TRBD2. The germline CDR1 and CDR2 sequences are SGHTA and FQGNSA. This CDR3 has 16 amino acids. V shed 5 bases, J shed 3 bases, and the junction held 7 bases outside the gene matches. CDR3 DNA sequence: TGTGCCAGCAGCCGATTGAGCGGGGGGTACACCGGGGAGCTGTTTTTT. Its protein product is CASSRLSGGYTGELFF. The entire variable domain, with the rest obtained from reference TRBV7-2 and TRBJ2-2, is as follows: GAGVSQSPSNKVTEKGKDVELRCDPISGHTALYWYRQSLGQGLEFLIYFQGNSAPDKSGLPSDRFSAERTGGSVSTLTIQRTQQEDSAVYLCASSRLSGGYTGELFFGEGSRLTVL.

Ten or more counts support this clonotype. The rearrangement uses TRBV3-1 and TRBJ1-2; the D gene is possibly TRBD1 (6 bases). Deletions cut 4 bases from V and 4 bases from J, with 19 bases between. Germline V CDR1 and CDR2: LGHDT, YNNKEL (reference sequence). The length of the CDR3 is 16 residues. This chain's CDR3 is CASSLTRTESFYGYTF. The CDR3 DNA reads TGTGCCAGCAGCCTCACGAGGACAGAAAGCTTCTATGGCTACACCTTC.

The V call is TRBV18, the J call TRBJ2-4, with 7 bases aligning to TRBD2. V was clipped by 4 bases and J by 7 bases; unmatched bases: 10. Germline CDR1 KGHSH, CDR2 LQKENI. The CDR3 sequence is 15 residues long. As DNA, the CDR3 is TGTGCCAGCTCACAAGGACCCTTGGGGGGGAACATTCAGTACTTC. Translation: CASSQGPLGGNIQYF.

This clonotype came up many times. The V call is TRBV4-2, the J call TRBJ2-2; no reliable D call. V was clipped by 4 bases and J by 5 bases, with 11 bases between them. CDR1 is LGHNA and CDR2 is YNFKEQ in the germline V gene. The CDR3 covers 14 residues. The CDR3 sequence is CASSPGLATGELFF. The CDR3 region has the DNA TGTGCCAGCAGCCCAGGTCTCGCGACCGGGGAGCTGTTTTTT.